The entry that follows covers one TCR beta chain sequence. Original data processing: The assay estimated nucleated cells by amplifying reference gene primers. Data came from immunoSEQ multiplex PCR; TCRdb stores just in-frame clones and leaves some out. The D gene and trimming were derived from the DNA, and the V and J assignments and clone size from that table. This table holds 300,000 to 400,000 clones, 91% found once. The sample originates from a study of blood T cell repertoires in COVID-19. In the study overall: Italy, Spain and the United States were the sources of the convalescent and acute COVID-19 samples. The analysed material was cDNA or gDNA that came from T cells, B-cell-depleted T cells, or PBMCs.

The sequencing input was peripheral blood. The source of this sequence is a woman younger than 35 who had recovered from COVID-19.

In nucleotides, the CDR3 is TGTGCCAGCAGTTTCACCTTAGGGGCGGCGGGAGGTGATGGCACAGATACGCAGTATTTT. Encoded protein: CASSFTLGAAGGDGTDTQYF. This chain links TRBV6-2 or TRBV6-3 with TRBJ2-3, with 8 nucleotides matching TRBD2. CDR1 is MNHEY and CDR2 is SVGEGT in the germline V gene. CDR3 length: 20 residues. V dropped 4 bases and J dropped 1; count of bases not matched to a gene: 19.